Each of the 20 T cell receptor beta chains below was sequenced from the same sample in a study of blood T cell repertoires in COVID-19. Profiling relied on immunoSEQ multiplex PCR, and the TCRdb table lists in-frame clones only, not all of them. The table has approximately 240,000 clones, approximately 84% seen once. Sequencing was performed on peripheral blood. The receptor source for this set is a woman in her twenties or thirties who had recovered from COVID-19.

The rearrangement links TRBV24-1 to TRBJ1-1, with 9 bases that match TRBD1. CDR1 KGHDR and CDR2 SFDVKD come from the germline V gene. Trimming at V came to 2 bases and at J to 1 base, leaving 10 bases not matched to a gene. This CDR3 has 18 residues. CDR3 nucleotides: TGTGCCACCAGTGATTCCCGGACAGGGGCCTCACCGAACACTGAAGCTTTCTTT. Residues: CATSDSRTGASPNTEAFF.

This rearrangement joins TRBV10-1 to TRBJ2-3; 7 nucleotides line up with TRBD1. This CDR3 comprises 13 residues. Germline V lookup: CDR1 WNHNN, CDR2 SYGVQD (reference sequence). Trimming cost V 6 bases and J 3 bases; bases outside gene matches: 3. This CDR3 is CASRRGLTDTQYF. The CDR3 DNA is TGCGCCAGCAGGAGGGGGCTAACAGATACGCAGTATTTT.

Details on this clone: The sample has other DNA sequences that encode this CDR3 too. The rearrangement uses TRBV11-2 and TRBJ2-7; TRBD2 agrees at 7 bases. Germline-derived CDR1 and CDR2 are SGHAT and FQNNGV. The CDR3 spans 15 residues. J lost 2 bases, V lost 1 base, and 5 bases had no gene match. CDR3 DNA: TGTGCCAGCAGCTTAGGGGGTCGGGGGGCCTACGAGCAGTACTTC. Translation: CASSLGGRGAYEQYF.

The rearrangement joins TRBV24-1 to TRBJ2-5, with 8 bases matching TRBD1. This CDR3 has 14 residues. With V trimmed by 5 bases and J by 5 bases, 6 bases remained unmatched. In germline, CDR1 is KGHDR, CDR2 SFDVKD. This chain's CDR3 is CATSGTGKGETQYF. The DNA for the CDR3 is TGTGCCACCAGTGGGACAGGGAAGGGCGAGACCCAGTACTTC.

In its sample, this clone was seen once. The DNA of the CDR3 is TGTGCCAGCAGTTTAGGAGGACTAGCAGTGGGTACGCAGTATTTT. Its protein product is CASSLGGLAVGTQYF. This sequence joins TRBV27 and TRBJ2-3; 8 bases map to TRBD2. The CDR3 contains 15 residues. Germline V CDR1 and CDR2: MNHEY, SMNVEV (reference sequence). V gave up 2 bases and J gave up 8 bases; unmatched junction bases: 9.

This clone showed up just a few times. The chain is built from TRBV27 and TRBJ2-5, with D possibly matching TRBD2 (7 bases). The CDR3 has 13 amino acids. Trimming shortened V by 3 bases and J by 10 bases, and 15 bases separated the two germline ends. Germline V gene data show CDR1 as MNHEY and CDR2 as SMNVEV (reference sequence). The CDR3 sequence: CASSLRVGGDQYF. CDR3 in DNA: TGTGCCAGCAGTTTGAGGGTAGGGGGGGACCAGTACTTC.

The chain carries TRBV6-5 and TRBJ1-2, with 7 bases identical to TRBD1. The CDR3 runs to 13 residues. Trimming removed 5 bases from V and 8 bases from J; junction bases left unmatched: 8. The germline CDR1 and CDR2 sequences are MNHEY and SVGAGI. CDR3 coding DNA: TGTGCCAGCAGTAGACTAGGGGGCGAAGGCTACACCTTC. This sequence encodes CASSRLGGEGYTF.

The rearrangement joins TRBV4-1 to TRBJ1-1, with D perhaps matching TRBD1 (5 bases). The germline CDR1 and CDR2 sequences are MGHRA and YSYEKL. The CDR3 covers 17 residues. Trimming removed 1 base from V and 0 bases from J, with 15 bases in between. CDR3 amino acids: CASSQVRSWGLNTEAFF. CDR3 coding DNA: TGCGCCAGCAGCCAAGTCCGATCTTGGGGCCTGAACACTGAAGCTTTCTTT.

This clone was seen a single time. The sample holds other DNA sequences that translate to the same CDR3. This chain joins TRBV30 and TRBJ2-7, with TRBD1 matching over 7 bases. V gave up 2 bases and J gave up 2 bases; unmatched junction bases: 3. Germline V gene sequence: CDR1 GTSNPN, CDR2 SVGIG (reference sequence). This CDR3 is 13 amino acids long. In DNA form, the CDR3 reads TGTGCCTGGAGTTTAGGGGGCGCCTACGAGCAGTACTTC. Amino acids: CAWSLGGAYEQYF.

This chain connects TRBV5-1 to TRBJ2-2; TRBD2 is a possible D gene (6 bases). The CDR3 length is 13 residues. Germline CDR1 reads SGHRS; CDR2 reads YFSETQ. Trimming cost V 3 bases and J 8 bases, with 11 bases left between them. The CDR3 sequence: CASSWAGRGELFF. CDR3 DNA sequence: TGCGCCAGCAGCTGGGCGGGGAGAGGGGAGCTGTTTTTT.

The chain links TRBV5-1 to TRBJ2-3, with D tentatively TRBD2 (6 bases). CDR3 length: 13 amino acids. Germline V CDR1 and CDR2: SGHRS, YFSETQ. The V gene lost 4 bases and the J gene lost 3 bases, with 9 bases spanning the gap. CDR3 nucleotide sequence: TGCGCCAGCAGCGTGACTAGGACAGATACGCAGTATTTT. It encodes CASSVTRTDTQYF.

J is TRBJ2-7 and V is TRBV3-1 (or the pseudogene TRBV3-2); the D gene is possibly TRBD2 (6 bases). CDR1 is LGHDT, CDR2 YNNKEL, per germline (reference sequence). This CDR3 contains 19 residues. V lost 0 bases, J lost 7 bases, and 28 bases lay in between. DNA of the CDR3: TGTGCCAGCAGCCAAGATTTCGTCGTGATAGCGGCCTCCGGTCGGGAGCAGTACTTC. Protein sequence: CASSQDFVVIAASGREQYF.

This chain connects TRBV5-1 to TRBJ2-1, with D tentatively TRBD2 (6 bases). The germline gives CDR1 SGHRS, CDR2 YFSETQ. V lost 3 bases to trimming and J lost 8 bases, with 15 bases between them. This CDR3 comprises 14 residues. The CDR3 nucleotides read TGCGCCAGCAGCTCGACTAGGGGTAGGGATGAGCAGTTCTTC. Protein sequence: CASSSTRGRDEQFF.

CDR3 DNA: TGTGCCAGCAGCTTTCCGGGACAGACTTACGAGCAGTACTTC. This codes for CASSFPGQTYEQYF. This chain joins TRBV7-2 and TRBJ2-7; 7 bases fit TRBD1. The CDR3 extends over 14 amino acids. The germline V gene has CDR1 SGHTA and CDR2 FQGNSA. The V and J ends lost 3 bases and 4 bases, in that order; junction bases with no gene match: 6.

The V call is TRBV11-2, the J call TRBJ1-2, with TRBD1 matching over 7 bases. Germline CDR1 and CDR2: SGHAT and FQNNGV. The CDR3 runs to 14 residues. The ends lost 1 base at V and 4 bases at J; junction bases unmatched: 3. The CDR3 sequence: CASSLGGGPYGYTF. The CDR3 nucleotides are TGTGCCAGCAGCTTAGGAGGGGGCCCCTATGGCTACACCTTC.

This clone has only a few counts. The rearrangement joins TRBV3-1 (or the pseudogene TRBV3-2) to TRBJ2-7; 14 positions match TRBD2. Germline CDR1 and CDR2: LGHDT and YNNKEL (reference sequence). V trimming: 7 bases; J trimming: 6 bases; junction bases outside the gene matches: 5. This CDR3 contains 14 residues. The CDR3 DNA is TGTGCCAGCACCGGGACTAGCGGGAGTAGCGAGCAGTACTTC. Translating gives CASTGTSGSSEQYF.

The chain employs TRBV4-2 and TRBJ2-1, with TRBD2 identical over 7 bases. The J segment lost 3 bases and the V segment lost 4 bases, leaving 6 bases of the junction unmatched. There are 15 residues in the CDR3. Germline V gene sequence: CDR1 LGHNA, CDR2 YNFKEQ. The CDR3 DNA follows: TGTGCCAGCAGCCGCACGACTAGCCTCTACAATGAGCAGTTCTTC. Its translation is CASSRTTSLYNEQFF.

This chain joins TRBV5-1 and TRBJ2-5, with TRBD1 identical over 8 bases. The junction had 8 bases not matched to a gene; V was cut back by 6 bases and J by 4 bases. Germline V gene lookup returns CDR1 SGHRS and CDR2 YFSETQ. CDR3 length: 14 residues. CDR3 in amino acids: CASNSLDRAETQYF. The DNA of the CDR3 is TGCGCCAGCAACTCGCTGGACAGGGCAGAGACCCAGTACTTC. Supplemented by reference TRBV5-1 and TRBJ2-5, the full variable domain reads KAGVTQTPRYLIKTRGQQVTLSCSPISGHRSVSWYQQTPGQGLQFLFEYFSETQRNKGNFPGRFSGRQFSNSRSEMNVSTLELGDSALYLCASNSLDRAETQYFGPGTRLLVL.

CDR3 sequence: CASSLDPSGIVEQFF. The CDR3 bases are TGTGCCAGCAGCTTAGACCCTAGCGGGATTGTTGAGCAGTTCTTC. The chain is built from TRBV7-6 and TRBJ2-1; 9 bases are a match to TRBD2. Trimming at V came to 1 base and at J to 9 bases, leaving 7 bases not matched to a gene. Germline assignment: CDR1 SGHVS and CDR2 FNYEAQ. The CDR3 loop spans 15 amino acids.

The V gene is TRBV9, the J gene TRBJ2-7, with D possibly matching TRBD2 (6 bases). Looked up from germline, CDR1 is SGDLS and CDR2 is YYNGEE. The CDR3 length is 15 residues. V was trimmed by 0 bases and J by 0 bases, leaving 10 bases between them. Here the CDR3 DNA reads TGTGCCAGCAGCGTAGGGTCGGAGGGCTCCTACGAGCAGTACTTC. This translates into CASSVGSEGSYEQYF.